These 20 T cell receptor beta chains originate from one sample sequenced in a study of T cells in Graves' hyperthyroidism and ophthalmopathy. Amplification of TCR beta CDR3 regions used RNA as the template. HTBI primers were the set used in a first-round RT-PCR of the TCR CDR3. TCRdb redid the calling of the multiplex PCR reads with MiXCR, one entry per CDR3 protein. The table has roughly 300,000 distinct CDR3 sequences, approximately 15% seen once. Source material: blood. The receptors were sampled from a woman in her twenties or thirties with Graves' hyperthyroidism.

In its sample, this clonotype was seen many times. The genes are TRBV7-2 and TRBJ1-5, with 7 bases lining up with TRBD1. The germline V gene has CDR1 SGHTA and CDR2 FQGNSA. Trimming took 5 bases from V and 3 from J; bases not matched to a gene: 7. The CDR3 runs to 15 residues. DNA of the CDR3: TGTGCCAGCAGCGGGGGGACAGTTCTCAATCAGCCCCAGCATTTT. Translation gives CASSGGTVLNQPQHF.

This clonotype was seen repeatedly, ten times or more. The chain is built from TRBV6-1 and TRBJ1-4, with D unclear. V was trimmed by 7 bases and J by 10 bases, leaving 19 bases between them. In germline, CDR1 is MNHNS, CDR2 SASEGT. CDR3 length equals 14 residues. CDR3 bases: TGTGCCAGCACCCCGTCCAGAGTTGGAGGAAAACTGTTTTTT. Translation: CASTPSRVGGKLFF.

The table lists this clonotype with a few counts. Given a much more abundant clone one base away, this may be a read error. This chain connects TRBV28 to TRBJ2-2; TRBD1 agrees at 8 bases. Germline CDR1 is MDHEN and CDR2 is SYDVKM. The CDR3 contains 17 residues. The CDR3 bases are TGTGCCGGCAGTTCCCCAACAGGGGGTTCGAACACCGGGGAGCTGTTTTTT. Translating it yields CAGSSPTGGSNTGELFF.

This chain joins TRBV25-1 and TRBJ1-2; tentative D call: TRBD1 (5 bases). Trimming took off 7 bases at V and 8 bases at J, with 11 bases between the two ends. Looked up from germline, CDR1 is MGHDK and CDR2 is SYGVNS. CDR3 length equals 11 residues. This chain's CDR3 is CASTDGGGYTF. The CDR3 region has the DNA TGTGCCAGCACCGATGGGGGAGGCTACACCTTC.

This clonotype was counted many times. CDR3 nucleotide sequence: TGTGCCAGCAGCCGTTGGGGACAGGGGGGAAATGAGCAGTTCTTC. Its protein product is CASSRWGQGGNEQFF. The V and J genes are TRBV7-2 and TRBJ2-1, with 11 bases lining up with TRBD1. Germline CDR1 and CDR2: SGHTA and FQGNSA. The CDR3 has 15 residues. V shed 5 bases and J 7 bases; nucleotides not matched to a gene: 7. Full variable domain (outside the CDR3, taken from reference TRBV7-2 and TRBJ2-1): GAGVSQSPSNKVTEKGKDVELRCDPISGHTALYWYRQSLGQGLEFLIYFQGNSAPDKSGLPSDRFSAERTGGSVSTLTIQRTQQEDSAVYLCASSRWGQGGNEQFFGPGTRLTVL.

This clonotype occurred a few times. The chain recombines TRBV7-2 with TRBJ2-5; 12 positions match TRBD1. Germline trimming cut 7 bases from V and 4 bases from J; bases unmatched to any gene: 10. This CDR3 comprises 16 residues. Germline values: CDR1 SGHTA, CDR2 FQGNSA. As DNA, the CDR3 is TGTGCCAGCACGGGACAGGGGGCAGCCAGGACAGAGACCCAGTACTTC. This encodes CASTGQGAARTETQYF.

This clonotype has only a few counts. V and J are TRBV7-2 and TRBJ2-3, with 10 bases matching TRBD2. The CDR3 sequence is 15 residues long. Trimming cost V 8 bases and J 2 bases; bases outside gene matches: 7. Looked up from germline, CDR1 is SGHTA and CDR2 is FQGNSA. This CDR3 is CASRSLAGVTDTQYF. CDR3 DNA: TGTGCCAGCCGATCTCTAGCGGGAGTCACAGATACGCAGTATTTT.

In this sample, this clonotype turned up many times. The rearrangement uses TRBV6-2 or TRBV6-3 and TRBJ2-7, with D perhaps assigned TRBD1 or TRBD2 (5 bases each). Trimming pared 0 bases from V and 3 bases from J, leaving 6 bases between. CDR1 and CDR2 from the germline V gene are MNHEY and SVGEGT. This CDR3 comprises 13 residues. CDR3 nucleotides: TGTGCCAGCAGTTACTCGAGGGGCTACGAGCAGTACTTC. Translated, it gives CASSYSRGYEQYF.

In its sample, this clonotype was seen a few times. This chain uses TRBV15 with TRBJ2-5, with D perhaps matching TRBD2 (6 bases). V was pared by 5 bases and J by 1 base, with 11 bases between. CDR3 length: 14 residues. Germline CDR1 and CDR2: LNHNV and YYDKDF (reference sequence). In DNA form, the CDR3 reads TGTGCCACCAGCGGGGGAGGCCCCCAAGAGACCCAGTACTTC. Protein sequence: CATSGGGPQETQYF.

This clonotype came up many times. The CDR3 loop reads CSVELGGKTEAFF. The CDR3 DNA reads as TGCAGCGTTGAGTTGGGGGGCAAAACTGAAGCTTTCTTT. The V and J genes are TRBV29-1 and TRBJ1-1, with D maybe TRBD1 (6 bases). Trimming removed 3 bases at V and 5 bases at J, with 13 bases between. This CDR3 spans 13 amino acids. Germline loops: CDR1 SQVTM, CDR2 ANQGSEA.

This clonotype was detected ten times or more. This chain links TRBV6-2 or TRBV6-3 with TRBJ2-2, with 9 bases that match TRBD2. The V and J ends lost 4 bases and 11 bases, in that order; junction bases with no gene match: 11. From germline, CDR1 is MNHEY and CDR2 SVGEGT. The CDR3 is 15 amino acids. The CDR3 loop is CASSSRIAGVGELFF. The CDR3 coding sequence is TGTGCCAGCAGTTCCCGGATAGCGGGAGTGGGAGAGCTGTTTTTT.

This clonotype was seen ten or more times. CDR3 sequence reads: CASSLQGSEAFF. Here the CDR3 DNA reads TGTGCCAGCAGCCTCCAAGGGTCTGAAGCTTTCTTT. The rearrangement links TRBV14 to TRBJ1-1; no firm D call. The CDR3 loop spans 12 amino acids. Germline values: CDR1 SGHDN, CDR2 FVKESK. V was cut by 4 bases and J by 6 bases, with 9 bases left in between.

This clonotype was seen many times. The V call is TRBV10-3, the J call TRBJ2-6; 10 bases match TRBD1. Germline V gives CDR1 ENHRY, CDR2 SYGVKD. This CDR3 comprises 18 residues. V gave up 4 bases and J gave up 0 bases; unmatched junction bases: 6. CDR3 region: CAISVDRGLSSGANVLTF. In DNA form, the CDR3 reads TGTGCCATCAGTGTCGACAGGGGGCTGAGCTCTGGGGCCAACGTCCTGACTTTC.

Many counts were recorded for this clonotype. In DNA form, the CDR3 reads TGTGCCAGCAGCGTAGGGGCGGGAGCGAATGAGCAGTTCTTC. Translating gives CASSVGAGANEQFF. The rearrangement joins TRBV9 to TRBJ2-1; 7 bases agree with TRBD2. Looked up from germline, CDR1 is SGDLS and CDR2 is YYNGEE. The V gene end was trimmed by 0 bases and the J gene end by 7 bases; junction bases not matched to a gene: 4. The CDR3 is 14 amino acids.

As for this clonotype: This may be a read error: a much more frequent sequence differs by one nucleotide. The rearrangement uses TRBV29-1 and TRBJ2-7; TRBD2 aligns across 13 bases. Germline assignment: CDR1 SQVTM and CDR2 ANQGSEA. The CDR3 runs 16 residues. V shed 7 bases and J 7 bases; nucleotides not matched to a gene: 16. This CDR3 is CSGVGLAGESFGEQYF. The CDR3 region has the DNA TGCAGCGGTGTTGGACTAGCGGGAGAAAGTTTCGGGGAGCAGTACTTC.

The CDR3 sequence is CASSQEDPGETQYF. CDR3 coding DNA: TGTGCCAGCAGCCAAGAAGACCCTGGAGAGACCCAGTACTTC. This chain joins TRBV3-1 and TRBJ2-5; no clear D. V gave up 0 bases and J gave up 4 bases, with 9 bases separating them. The CDR3 is 14 residues long. The germline CDR1 and CDR2 sequences are LGHDT and YNNKEL (reference sequence).

V usage is TRBV12-3 or TRBV12-4 and J usage is TRBJ2-1; D perhaps matches TRBD2 (6 bases). CDR3 length: 15 residues. The V end lost 7 bases, the J end lost 5 bases, and 18 bases lay between the germline ends. CDR3 in amino acids: CASTKTVVADNEQFF. CDR3 in DNA: TGTGCCAGCACCAAAACAGTAGTAGCGGACAATGAGCAGTTCTTC.

V gene TRBV6-5 combines with J gene TRBJ2-5; no definite D call. Germline CDR1 is MNHEY and CDR2 is SVGAGI. V lost 2 bases, J lost 5 bases, and 9 bases lay in between. The length of the CDR3 is 13 residues. CDR3 in DNA: TGTGCCAGCAGTTACGAGGCCAGGGAGACCCAGTACTTC. Its translation is CASSYEARETQYF.

The V gene is TRBV7-2, the J gene TRBJ2-3; a possible D gene is TRBD1 (6 bases). V was pared by 4 bases and J by 2 bases, with 16 bases between. This CDR3 is built from 16 residues. The germline CDR1 and CDR2 sequences are SGHTA and FQGNSA. Here the CDR3 DNA reads TGTGCCAGCAGCTACCCGACAGGTTCCCCCACAGATACGCAGTATTTT. Its translation: CASSYPTGSPTDTQYF.

This clonotype showed up many times. The J gene is TRBJ1-1, the V gene TRBV20-1; D gene ambiguous. This CDR3 region has 12 residues. The germline gives CDR1 DFQATT, CDR2 SNEGSKA (reference sequence). The V gene lost 2 bases and the J gene lost 5 bases, with 9 bases spanning the gap. CDR3 loop: CSARSPTTEAFF. The CDR3 nucleotides are TGCAGTGCTAGATCGCCGACTACTGAAGCTTTCTTT.